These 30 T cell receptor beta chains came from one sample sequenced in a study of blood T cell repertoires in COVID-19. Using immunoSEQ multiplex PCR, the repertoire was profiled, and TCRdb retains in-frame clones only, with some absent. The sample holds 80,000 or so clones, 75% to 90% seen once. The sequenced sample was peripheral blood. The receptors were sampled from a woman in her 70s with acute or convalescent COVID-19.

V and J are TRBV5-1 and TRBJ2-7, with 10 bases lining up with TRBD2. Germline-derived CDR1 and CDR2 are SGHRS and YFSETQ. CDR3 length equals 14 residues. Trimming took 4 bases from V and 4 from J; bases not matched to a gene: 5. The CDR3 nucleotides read TGCGCCAGCAGCCTTAGCGGGGGGTTGTACGAGCAGTACTTC. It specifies CASSLSGGLYEQYF. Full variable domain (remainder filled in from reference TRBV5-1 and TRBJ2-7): KAGVTQTPRYLIKTRGQQVTLSCSPISGHRSVSWYQQTPGQGLQFLFEYFSETQRNKGNFPGRFSGRQFSNSRSEMNVSTLELGDSALYLCASSLSGGLYEQYFGPGTRLTVT.

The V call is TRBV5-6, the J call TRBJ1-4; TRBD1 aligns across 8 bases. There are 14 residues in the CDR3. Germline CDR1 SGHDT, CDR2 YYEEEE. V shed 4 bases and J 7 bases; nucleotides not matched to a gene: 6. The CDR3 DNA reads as TGTGCCAGCAGCCCCGGACAGGGCGGTGAAAAACTGTTTTTT. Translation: CASSPGQGGEKLFF. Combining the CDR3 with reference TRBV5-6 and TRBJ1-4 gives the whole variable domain DAGVTQSPTHLIKTRGQQVTLRCSPKSGHDTVSWYQQALGQGPQFIFQYYEEEERQRGNFPDRFSGHQFPNYSSELNVNALLLGDSALYLCASSPGQGGEKLFFGSGTQLSVL.

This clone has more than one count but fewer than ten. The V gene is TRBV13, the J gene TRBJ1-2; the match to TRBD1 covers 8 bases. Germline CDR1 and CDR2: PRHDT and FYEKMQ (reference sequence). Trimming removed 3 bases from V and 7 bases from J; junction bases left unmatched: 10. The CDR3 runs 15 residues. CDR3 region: CASSLLSGGVGGYTF. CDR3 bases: TGTGCCAGCAGCTTGCTATCAGGGGGCGTGGGTGGCTACACCTTC.

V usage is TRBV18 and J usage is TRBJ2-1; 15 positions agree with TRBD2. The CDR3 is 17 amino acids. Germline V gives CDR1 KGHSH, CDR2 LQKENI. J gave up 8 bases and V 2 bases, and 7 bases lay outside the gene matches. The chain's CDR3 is CASSPAGLAGGLYEQFF. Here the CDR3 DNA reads TGTGCCAGCTCACCAGCAGGACTAGCGGGGGGGTTGTATGAGCAGTTCTTC.

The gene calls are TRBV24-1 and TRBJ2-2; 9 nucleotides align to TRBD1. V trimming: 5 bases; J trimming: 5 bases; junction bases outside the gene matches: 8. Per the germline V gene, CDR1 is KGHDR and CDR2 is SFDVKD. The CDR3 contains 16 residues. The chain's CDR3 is CATSGTGDSGTGELFF. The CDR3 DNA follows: TGTGCCACCAGTGGGACAGGGGACTCCGGAACCGGGGAGCTGTTTTTT.

The CDR3 sequence is CASSPRDTEAFF. For the CDR3, the DNA is TGTGCCAGCAGCCCCCGGGACACTGAAGCTTTCTTT. The V and J genes are TRBV14 and TRBJ1-1, with D hard to call. V lost 4 bases, J lost 3 bases, and 6 bases lay in between. The CDR3 loop spans 12 amino acids. Looked up from germline, CDR1 is SGHDN and CDR2 is FVKESK.

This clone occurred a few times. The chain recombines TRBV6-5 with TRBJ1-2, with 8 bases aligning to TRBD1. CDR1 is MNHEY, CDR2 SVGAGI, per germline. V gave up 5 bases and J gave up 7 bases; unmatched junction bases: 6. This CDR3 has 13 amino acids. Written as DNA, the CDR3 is TGTGCCAGCAGTCGACAGGGGTTAGGTGGCTACACCTTC. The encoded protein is CASSRQGLGGYTF.

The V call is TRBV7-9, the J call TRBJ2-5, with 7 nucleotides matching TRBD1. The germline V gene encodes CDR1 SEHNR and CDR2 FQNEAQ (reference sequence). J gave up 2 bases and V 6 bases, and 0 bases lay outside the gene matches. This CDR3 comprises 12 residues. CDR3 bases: TGTGCCAGCAGGGGACAGCAAGAGACCCAGTACTTC. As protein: CASRGQQETQYF.

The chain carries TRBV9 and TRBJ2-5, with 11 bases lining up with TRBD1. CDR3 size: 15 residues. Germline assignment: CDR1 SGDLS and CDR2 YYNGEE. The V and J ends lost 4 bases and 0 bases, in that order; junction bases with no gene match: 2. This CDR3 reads CASSWGQGDQETQYF. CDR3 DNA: TGTGCCAGCAGCTGGGGACAGGGGGACCAAGAGACCCAGTACTTC.

CDR3 sequence (DNA): TGTGCCAGCAGCTTGGGTGGGAGGGAGCAGTACTTC. Its protein is CASSLGGREQYF. This chain joins TRBV5-6 and TRBJ2-7, with D possibly matching TRBD2 (6 bases). Germline CDR1 SGHDT, CDR2 YYEEEE. V lost 0 bases to trimming and J lost 7 bases, with 8 bases between them. The CDR3 consists of 12 residues.

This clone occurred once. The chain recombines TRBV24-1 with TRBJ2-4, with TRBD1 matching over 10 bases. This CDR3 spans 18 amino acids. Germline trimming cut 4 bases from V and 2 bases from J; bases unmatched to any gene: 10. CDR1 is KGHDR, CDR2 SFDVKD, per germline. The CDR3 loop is CATSETPWGQGPKNIQYF. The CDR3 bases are TGTGCCACCAGTGAGACACCTTGGGGACAGGGGCCCAAAAACATTCAGTACTTC.

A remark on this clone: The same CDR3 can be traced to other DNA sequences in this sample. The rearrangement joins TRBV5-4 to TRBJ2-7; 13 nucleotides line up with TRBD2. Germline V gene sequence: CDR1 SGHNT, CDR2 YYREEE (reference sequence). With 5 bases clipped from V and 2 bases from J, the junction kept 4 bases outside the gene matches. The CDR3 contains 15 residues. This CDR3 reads CASSSGTSGTYEQYF. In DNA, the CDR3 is TGTGCCAGCAGTTCCGGGACTAGCGGGACCTACGAGCAGTACTTC.

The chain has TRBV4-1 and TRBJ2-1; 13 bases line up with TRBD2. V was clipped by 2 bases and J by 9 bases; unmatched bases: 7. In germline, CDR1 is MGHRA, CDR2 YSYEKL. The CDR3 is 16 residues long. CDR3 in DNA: TGCGCCAGCAGCCAACTAACTAGCGGGGGGGCAGGTGAGCAGTTCTTC. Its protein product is CASSQLTSGGAGEQFF.

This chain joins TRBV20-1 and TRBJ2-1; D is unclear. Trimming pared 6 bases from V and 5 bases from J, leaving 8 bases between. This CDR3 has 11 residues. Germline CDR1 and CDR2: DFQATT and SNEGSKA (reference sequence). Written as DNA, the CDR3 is TGCAGTGCGAGCCGTAACAATGAGCAGTTCTTC. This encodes CSASRNNEQFF.

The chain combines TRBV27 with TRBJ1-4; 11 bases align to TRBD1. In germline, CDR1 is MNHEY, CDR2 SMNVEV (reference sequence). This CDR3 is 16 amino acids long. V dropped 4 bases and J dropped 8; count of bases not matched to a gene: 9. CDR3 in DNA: TGTGCCAGCAGTTCGTACCGGGACAGGGGGTACGAAAAACTGTTTTTT. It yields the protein CASSSYRDRGYEKLFF.

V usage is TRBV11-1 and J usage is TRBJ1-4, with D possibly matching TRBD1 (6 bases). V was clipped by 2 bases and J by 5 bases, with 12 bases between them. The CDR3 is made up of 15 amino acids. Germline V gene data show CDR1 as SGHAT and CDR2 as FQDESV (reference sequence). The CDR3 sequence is CASSLIRGTNEKLFF. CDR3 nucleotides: TGTGCCAGCAGCTTAATTCGTGGGACAAATGAAAAACTGTTTTTT. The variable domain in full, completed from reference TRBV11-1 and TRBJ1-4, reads EAEVAQSPRYKITEKSQAVAFWCDPISGHATLYWYRQILGQGPELLVQFQDESVVDDSQLPKDRFSAERLKGVDSTLKIQPAELGDSAMYLCASSLIRGTNEKLFFGSGTQLSVL.

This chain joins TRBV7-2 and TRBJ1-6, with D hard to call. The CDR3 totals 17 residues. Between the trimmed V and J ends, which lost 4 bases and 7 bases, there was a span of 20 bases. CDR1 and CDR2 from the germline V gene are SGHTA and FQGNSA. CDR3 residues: CASSSTHVTVGNSPLHF. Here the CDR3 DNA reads TGTGCCAGCAGCTCCACACACGTCACGGTCGGGAATTCACCCCTCCACTTT.

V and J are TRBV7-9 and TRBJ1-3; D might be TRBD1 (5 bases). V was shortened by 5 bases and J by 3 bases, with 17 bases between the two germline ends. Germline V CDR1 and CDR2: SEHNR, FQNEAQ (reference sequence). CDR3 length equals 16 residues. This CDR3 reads CASSPWDPGSGNTIYF. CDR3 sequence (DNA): TGTGCCAGCAGCCCTTGGGACCCCGGGAGTGGAAACACCATATATTTT. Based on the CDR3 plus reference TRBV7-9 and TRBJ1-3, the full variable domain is DTGVSQNPRHKITKRGQNVTFRCDPISEHNRLYWYRQTLGQGPEFLTYFQNEAQLEKSRLLSDRFSAERPKGSFSTLEIQRTEQGDSAMYLCASSPWDPGSGNTIYFGEGSWLTVV.

Written as DNA, the CDR3 is TGTGCCAGTAGTATTGGAGGAGCGGGCACTGAAGCTTTCTTT. Translating gives CASSIGGAGTEAFF. This chain uses TRBV19 with TRBJ1-1; no clear D gene. Germline CDR1 LNHDA, CDR2 SQIVND (reference sequence). This CDR3 contains 14 residues. Trimming left V 3 bases short and J 4 bases short, with 12 bases between.

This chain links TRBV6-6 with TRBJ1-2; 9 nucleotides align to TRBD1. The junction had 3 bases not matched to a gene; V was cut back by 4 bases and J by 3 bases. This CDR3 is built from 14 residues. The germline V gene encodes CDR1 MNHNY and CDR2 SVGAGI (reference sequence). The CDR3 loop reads CASSSGQGYYGYTF. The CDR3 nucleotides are TGTGCCAGCAGTTCCGGACAGGGGTACTATGGCTACACCTTC.

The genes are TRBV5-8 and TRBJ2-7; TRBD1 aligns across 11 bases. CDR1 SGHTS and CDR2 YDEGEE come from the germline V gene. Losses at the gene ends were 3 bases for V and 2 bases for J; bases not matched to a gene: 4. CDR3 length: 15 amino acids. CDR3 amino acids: CASSWGQGEPYEQYF. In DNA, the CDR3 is TGTGCCAGCAGCTGGGGACAGGGGGAACCCTACGAGCAGTACTTC.

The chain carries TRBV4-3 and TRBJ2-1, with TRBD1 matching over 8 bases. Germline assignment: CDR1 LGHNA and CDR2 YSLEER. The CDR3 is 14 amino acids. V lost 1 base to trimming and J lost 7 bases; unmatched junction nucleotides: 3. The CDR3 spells CASSQGTGRNEQFF. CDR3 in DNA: TGCGCCAGCAGCCAAGGGACAGGGAGGAATGAGCAGTTCTTC.

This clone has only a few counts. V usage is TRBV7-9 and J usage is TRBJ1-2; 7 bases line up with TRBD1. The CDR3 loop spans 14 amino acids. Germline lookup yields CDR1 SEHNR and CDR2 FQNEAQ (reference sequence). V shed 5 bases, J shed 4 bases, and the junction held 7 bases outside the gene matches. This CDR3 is CASSPRDSLYGYTF. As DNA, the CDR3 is TGTGCCAGCAGCCCCCGGGACAGCCTCTATGGCTACACCTTC.

The CDR3 loop is CASSSQGQETQYF. CDR3 in DNA: TGTGCCAGCAGCTCACAGGGCCAAGAGACCCAGTACTTC. The V and J genes are TRBV5-5 and TRBJ2-5; TRBD1 might be the D (6 bases). Germline loops: CDR1 SGHKS, CDR2 YYEKEE (reference sequence). The CDR3 covers 13 residues. V shed 3 bases and J shed 1 base, with 7 bases lying between them.

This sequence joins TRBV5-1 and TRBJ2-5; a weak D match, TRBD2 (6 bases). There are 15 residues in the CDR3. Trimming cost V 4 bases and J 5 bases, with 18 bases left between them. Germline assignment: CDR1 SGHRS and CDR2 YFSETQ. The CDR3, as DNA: TGCGCCAGCAGCGGCCGGGTCTCAGGAGGGGAGACCCAGTACTTC. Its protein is CASSGRVSGGETQYF.

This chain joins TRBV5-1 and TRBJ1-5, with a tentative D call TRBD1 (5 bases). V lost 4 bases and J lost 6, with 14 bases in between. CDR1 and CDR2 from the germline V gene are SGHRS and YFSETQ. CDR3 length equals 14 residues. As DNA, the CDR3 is TGCGCCAGCAGCCCTAGCGGCGGGGCTCAGCCCCAGCATTTT. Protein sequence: CASSPSGGAQPQHF.

The CDR3 protein is CASSLTNSGSTEAFF. CDR3 nucleotide sequence: TGTGCCAGCAGCTTAACTAATTCAGGGTCGACTGAAGCTTTCTTT. The J gene is TRBJ1-1, the V gene TRBV7-3; possible D gene TRBD1, 5 bases. Trimming left V 0 bases short and J 5 bases short, with 13 bases between. Germline values: CDR1 SGHTA, CDR2 FQGTGA. The CDR3 length is 15 residues. The full variable domain, in which reference TRBV7-3 and TRBJ1-1 provide the parts outside the CDR3, is GAGVSQTPSNKVTEKGKYVELRCDPISGHTALYWYRQSLGQGPEFLIYFQGTGAADDSGLPNDRFFAVRPEGSVSTLKIQRTERGDSAVYLCASSLTNSGSTEAFFGQGTRLTVV.

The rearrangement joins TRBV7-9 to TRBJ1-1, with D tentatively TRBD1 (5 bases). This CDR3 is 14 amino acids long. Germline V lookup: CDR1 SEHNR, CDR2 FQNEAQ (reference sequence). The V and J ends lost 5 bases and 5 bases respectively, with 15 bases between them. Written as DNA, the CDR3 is TGTGCCAGCAGCCCACAGACAGTTGTGACTGAAGCTTTCTTT. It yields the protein CASSPQTVVTEAFF.

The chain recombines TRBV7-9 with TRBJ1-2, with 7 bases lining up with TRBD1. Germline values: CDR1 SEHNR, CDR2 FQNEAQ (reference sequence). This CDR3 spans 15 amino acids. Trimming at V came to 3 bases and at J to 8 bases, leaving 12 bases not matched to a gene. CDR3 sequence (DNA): TGTGCCAGCAGCTTTACCGGCAGACAGGGAGACGGCTACACCTTC. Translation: CASSFTGRQGDGYTF.

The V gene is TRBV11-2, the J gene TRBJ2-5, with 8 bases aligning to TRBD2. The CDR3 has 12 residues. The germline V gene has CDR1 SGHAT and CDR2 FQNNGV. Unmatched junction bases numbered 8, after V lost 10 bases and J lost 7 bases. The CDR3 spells CATTPGGGTQYF. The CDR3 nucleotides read TGTGCCACCACTCCGGGAGGGGGGACCCAGTACTTC. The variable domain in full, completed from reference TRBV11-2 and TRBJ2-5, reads EAGVAQSPRYKIIEKRQSVAFWCNPISGHATLYWYQQILGQGPKLLIQFQNNGVVDDSQLPKDRFSAERLKGVDSTLKIQPAKLEDSAVYLCATTPGGGTQYFGPGTRLLVL.